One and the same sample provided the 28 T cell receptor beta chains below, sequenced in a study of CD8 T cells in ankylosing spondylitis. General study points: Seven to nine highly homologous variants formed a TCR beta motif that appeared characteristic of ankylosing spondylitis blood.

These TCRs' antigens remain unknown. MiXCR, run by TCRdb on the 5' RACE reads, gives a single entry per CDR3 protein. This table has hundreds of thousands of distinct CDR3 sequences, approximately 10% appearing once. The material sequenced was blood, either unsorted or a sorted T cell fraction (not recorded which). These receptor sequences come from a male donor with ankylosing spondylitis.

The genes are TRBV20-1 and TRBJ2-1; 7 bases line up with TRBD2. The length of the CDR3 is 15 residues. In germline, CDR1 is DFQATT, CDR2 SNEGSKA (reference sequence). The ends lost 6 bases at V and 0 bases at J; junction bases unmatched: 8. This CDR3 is CSATGLPSSYNEQFF. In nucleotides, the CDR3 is TGCAGTGCAACGGGACTACCGAGCTCCTACAATGAGCAGTTCTTC.

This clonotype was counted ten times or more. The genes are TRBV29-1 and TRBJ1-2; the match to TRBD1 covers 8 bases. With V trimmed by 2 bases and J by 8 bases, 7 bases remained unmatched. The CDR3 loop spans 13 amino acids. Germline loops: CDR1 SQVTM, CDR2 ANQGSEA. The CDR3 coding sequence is TGCAGCGTTGAAAGTCAGGGGGCGCGAGGCTACACCTTC. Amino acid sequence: CSVESQGARGYTF.

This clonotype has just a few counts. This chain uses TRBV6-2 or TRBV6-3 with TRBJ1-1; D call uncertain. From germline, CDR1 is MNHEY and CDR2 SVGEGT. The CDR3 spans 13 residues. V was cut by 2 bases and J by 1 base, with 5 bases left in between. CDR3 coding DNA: TGTGCCAGCAGTTACGCACCGAACACTGAAGCTTTCTTT. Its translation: CASSYAPNTEAFF.

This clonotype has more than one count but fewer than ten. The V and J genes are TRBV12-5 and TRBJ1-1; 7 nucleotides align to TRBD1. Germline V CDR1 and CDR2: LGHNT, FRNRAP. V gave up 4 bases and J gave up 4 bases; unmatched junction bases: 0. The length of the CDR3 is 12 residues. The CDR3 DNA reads TGTGCTAGTGGTTGGGACAGCACTGAAGCTTTCTTT. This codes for CASGWDSTEAFF.

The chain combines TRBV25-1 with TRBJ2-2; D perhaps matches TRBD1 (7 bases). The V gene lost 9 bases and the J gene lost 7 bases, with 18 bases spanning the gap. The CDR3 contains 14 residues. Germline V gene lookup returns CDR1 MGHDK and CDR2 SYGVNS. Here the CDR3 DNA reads TGTGCCAGTACGAGGGCAGGGGGGCACGGGGAGCTGTTTTTT. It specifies CASTRAGGHGELFF.

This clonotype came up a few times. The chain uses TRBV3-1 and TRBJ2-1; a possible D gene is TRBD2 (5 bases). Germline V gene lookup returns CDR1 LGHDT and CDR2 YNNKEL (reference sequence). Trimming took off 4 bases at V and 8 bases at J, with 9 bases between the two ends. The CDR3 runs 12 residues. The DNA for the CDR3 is TGTGCCAGCAGCCTCAGAGGGTATGAGCAGTTCTTC. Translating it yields CASSLRGYEQFF.

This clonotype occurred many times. CDR3 coding DNA: TGCAGCGTTAGGGGAGCGGGATCCCCTAAGGACGAGCAGTACTTC. Translated: CSVRGAGSPKDEQYF. The rearrangement links TRBV29-1 to TRBJ2-7, with 7 bases aligning to TRBD2. This CDR3 is built from 15 residues. Unmatched junction bases numbered 15, after V lost 5 bases and J lost 5 bases. CDR1 and CDR2 (germline): SQVTM, ANQGSEA.

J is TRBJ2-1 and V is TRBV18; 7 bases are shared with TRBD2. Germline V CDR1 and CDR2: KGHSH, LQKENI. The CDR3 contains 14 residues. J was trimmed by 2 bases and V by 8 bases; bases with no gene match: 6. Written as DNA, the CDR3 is TGTGCCAGCCTACGGACTAGGACCTACAATGAGCAGTTCTTC. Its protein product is CASLRTRTYNEQFF.

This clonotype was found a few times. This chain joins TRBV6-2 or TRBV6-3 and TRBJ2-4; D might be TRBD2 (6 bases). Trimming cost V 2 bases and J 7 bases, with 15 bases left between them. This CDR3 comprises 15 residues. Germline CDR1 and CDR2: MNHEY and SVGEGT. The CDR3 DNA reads TGTGCCAGCAGTTACGAGCGCATTGGAGGGAACATTCAGTACTTC. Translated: CASSYERIGGNIQYF.

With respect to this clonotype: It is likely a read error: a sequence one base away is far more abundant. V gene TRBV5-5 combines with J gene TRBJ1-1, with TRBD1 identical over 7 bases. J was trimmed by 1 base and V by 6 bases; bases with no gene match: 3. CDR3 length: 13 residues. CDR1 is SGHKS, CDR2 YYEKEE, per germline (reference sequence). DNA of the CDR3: TGTGCCAGCATCCGGGACAGGAACACTGAAGCTTTCTTT. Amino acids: CASIRDRNTEAFF. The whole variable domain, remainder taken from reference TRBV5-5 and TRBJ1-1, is DAGVTQSPTHLIKTRGQQVTLRCSPISGHKSVSWYQQVLGQGPQFIFQYYEKEERGRGNFPDRFSARQFPNYSSELNVNALLLGDSALYLCASIRDRNTEAFFGQGTRLTVV.

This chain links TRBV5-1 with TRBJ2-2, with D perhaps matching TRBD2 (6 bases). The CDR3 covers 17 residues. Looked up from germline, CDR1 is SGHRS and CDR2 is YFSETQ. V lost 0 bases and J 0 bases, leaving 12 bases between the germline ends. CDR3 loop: CASSLDAPGANTGELFF. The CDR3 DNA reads TGCGCCAGCAGCTTGGATGCTCCGGGGGCGAACACCGGGGAGCTGTTTTTT.

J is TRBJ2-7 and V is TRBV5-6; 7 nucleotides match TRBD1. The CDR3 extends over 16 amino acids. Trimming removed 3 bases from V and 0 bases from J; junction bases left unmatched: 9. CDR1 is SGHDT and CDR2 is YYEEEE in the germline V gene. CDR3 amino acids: CASSSPYRGNSYEQYF. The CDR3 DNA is TGTGCCAGCAGCTCCCCGTACAGGGGCAACTCCTACGAGCAGTACTTC.

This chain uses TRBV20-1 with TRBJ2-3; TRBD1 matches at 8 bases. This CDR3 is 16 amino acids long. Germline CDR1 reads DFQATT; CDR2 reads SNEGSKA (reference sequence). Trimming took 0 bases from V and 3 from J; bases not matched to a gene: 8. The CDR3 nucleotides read TGCAGTGCTAGAGATCCCTGGGACAGGCGGACAGATACGCAGTATTTT. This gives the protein CSARDPWDRRTDTQYF.

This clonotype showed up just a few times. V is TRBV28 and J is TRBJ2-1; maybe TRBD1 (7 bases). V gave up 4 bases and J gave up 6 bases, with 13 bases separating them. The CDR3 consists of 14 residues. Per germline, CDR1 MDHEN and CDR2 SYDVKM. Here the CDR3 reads CASSSVRGANEQFF. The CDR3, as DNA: TGTGCCAGCAGTTCGGTCAGGGGGGCCAATGAGCAGTTCTTC. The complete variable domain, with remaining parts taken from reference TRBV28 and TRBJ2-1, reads DVKVTQSSRYLVKRTGEKVFLECVQDMDHENMFWYRQDPGLGLRLIYFSYDVKMKEKGDIPEGYSVSREKKERFSLILESASTNQTSMYLCASSSVRGANEQFFGPGTRLTVL.

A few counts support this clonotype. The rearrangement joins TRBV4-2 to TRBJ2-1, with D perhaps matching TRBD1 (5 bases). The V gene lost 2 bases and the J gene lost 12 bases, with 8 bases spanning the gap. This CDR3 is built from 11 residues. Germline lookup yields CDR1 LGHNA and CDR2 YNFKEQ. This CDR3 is CASSQRQGQFF. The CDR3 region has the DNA TGTGCCAGCAGCCAACGTCAGGGGCAGTTCTTC.

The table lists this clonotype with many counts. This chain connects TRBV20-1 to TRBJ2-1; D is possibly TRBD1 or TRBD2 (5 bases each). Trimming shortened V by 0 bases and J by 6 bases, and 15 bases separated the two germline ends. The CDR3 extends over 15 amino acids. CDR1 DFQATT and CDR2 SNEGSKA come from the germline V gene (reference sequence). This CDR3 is CSARDEASGGNEQFF. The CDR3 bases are TGCAGTGCTAGAGATGAGGCTTCTGGGGGCAATGAGCAGTTCTTC.

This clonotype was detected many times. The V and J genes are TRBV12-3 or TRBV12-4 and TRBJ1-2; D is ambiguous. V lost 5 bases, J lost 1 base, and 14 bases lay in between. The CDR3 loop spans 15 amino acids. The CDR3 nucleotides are TGTGCCAGCAGTCAAGACGGCGGGGTTAACTATGGCTACACCTTC. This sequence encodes CASSQDGGVNYGYTF.

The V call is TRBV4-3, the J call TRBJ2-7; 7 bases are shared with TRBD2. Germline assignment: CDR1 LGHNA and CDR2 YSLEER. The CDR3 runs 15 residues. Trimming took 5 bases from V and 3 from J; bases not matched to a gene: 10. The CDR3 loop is CASSTKRDPLYEQYF. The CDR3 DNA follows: TGCGCCAGCAGCACAAAGCGGGATCCCCTCTACGAGCAGTACTTC.

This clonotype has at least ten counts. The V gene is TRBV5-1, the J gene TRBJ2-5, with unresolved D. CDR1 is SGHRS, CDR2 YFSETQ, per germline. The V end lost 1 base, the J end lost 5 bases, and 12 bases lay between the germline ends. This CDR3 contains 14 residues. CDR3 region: CASSLLSIAETQYF. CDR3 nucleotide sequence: TGCGCCAGCAGCTTGCTGTCCATCGCGGAGACCCAGTACTTC. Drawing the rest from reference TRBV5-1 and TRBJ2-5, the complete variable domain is KAGVTQTPRYLIKTRGQQVTLSCSPISGHRSVSWYQQTPGQGLQFLFEYFSETQRNKGNFPGRFSGRQFSNSRSEMNVSTLELGDSALYLCASSLLSIAETQYFGPGTRLLVL.

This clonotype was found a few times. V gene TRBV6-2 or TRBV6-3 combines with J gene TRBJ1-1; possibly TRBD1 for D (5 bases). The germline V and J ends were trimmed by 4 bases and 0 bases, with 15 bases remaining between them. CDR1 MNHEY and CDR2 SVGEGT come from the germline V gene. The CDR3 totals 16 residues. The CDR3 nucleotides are TGTGCCAGCAGTTTCTTCCCCGGGGGAATGAACACTGAAGCTTTCTTT. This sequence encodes CASSFFPGGMNTEAFF.

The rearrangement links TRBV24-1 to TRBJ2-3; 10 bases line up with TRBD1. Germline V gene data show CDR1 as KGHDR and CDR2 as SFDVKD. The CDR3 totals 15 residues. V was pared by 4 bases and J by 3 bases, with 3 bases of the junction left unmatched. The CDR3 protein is CATSDWTGGTDTQYF. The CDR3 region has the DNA TGTGCCACCAGTGACTGGACAGGGGGTACAGATACGCAGTATTTT.

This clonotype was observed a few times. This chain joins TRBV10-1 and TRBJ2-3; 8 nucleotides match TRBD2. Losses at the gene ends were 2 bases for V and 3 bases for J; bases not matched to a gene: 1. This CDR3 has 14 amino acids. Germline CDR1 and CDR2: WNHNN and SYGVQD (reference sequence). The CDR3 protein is CASSESGRTDTQYF. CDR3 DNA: TGCGCCAGCAGTGAGAGCGGGAGAACAGATACGCAGTATTTT.

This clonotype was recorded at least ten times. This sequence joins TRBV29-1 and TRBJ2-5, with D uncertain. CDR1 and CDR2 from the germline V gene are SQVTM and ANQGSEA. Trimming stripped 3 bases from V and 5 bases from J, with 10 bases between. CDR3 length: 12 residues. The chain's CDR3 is CSVDPEAETQYF. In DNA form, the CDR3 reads TGCAGCGTTGATCCGGAAGCGGAGACCCAGTACTTC.

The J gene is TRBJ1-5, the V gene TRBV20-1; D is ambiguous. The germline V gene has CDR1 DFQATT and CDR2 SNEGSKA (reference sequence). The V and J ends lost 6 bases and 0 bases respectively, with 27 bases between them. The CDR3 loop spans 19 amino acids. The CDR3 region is CSAPLGGRAYPYSNQPQHF. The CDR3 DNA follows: TGCAGTGCGCCCCTAGGTGGAAGAGCCTATCCTTATAGCAATCAGCCCCAGCATTTT.

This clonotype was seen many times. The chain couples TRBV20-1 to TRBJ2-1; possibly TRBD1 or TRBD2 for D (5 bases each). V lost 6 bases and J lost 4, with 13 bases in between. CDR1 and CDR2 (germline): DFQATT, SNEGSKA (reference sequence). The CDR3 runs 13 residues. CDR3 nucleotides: TGCAGTGCCCGGGACGACCCTTACAATGAGCAGTTCTTC. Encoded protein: CSARDDPYNEQFF.

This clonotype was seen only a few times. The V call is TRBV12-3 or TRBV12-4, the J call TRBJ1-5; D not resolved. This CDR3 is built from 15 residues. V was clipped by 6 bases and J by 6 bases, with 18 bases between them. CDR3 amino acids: CASSLWRLPGQPQHF. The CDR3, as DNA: TGTGCCAGCAGCTTATGGAGGTTGCCCGGTCAGCCCCAGCATTTT.

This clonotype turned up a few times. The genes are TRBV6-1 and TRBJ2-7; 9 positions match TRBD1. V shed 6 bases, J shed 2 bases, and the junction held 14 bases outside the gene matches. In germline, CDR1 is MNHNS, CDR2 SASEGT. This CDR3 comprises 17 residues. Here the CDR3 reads CASSLSTGTGTPYEQYF. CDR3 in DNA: TGTGCCAGCAGCTTGTCCACCGGGACAGGGACTCCCTACGAGCAGTACTTC.

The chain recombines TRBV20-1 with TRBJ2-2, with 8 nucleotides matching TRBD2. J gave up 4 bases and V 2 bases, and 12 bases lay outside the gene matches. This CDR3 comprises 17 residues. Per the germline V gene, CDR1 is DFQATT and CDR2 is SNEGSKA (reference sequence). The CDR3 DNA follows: TGCAGTGCTAGATCATTGGGTGGCGGGGGGCTCACCGGGGAGCTGTTTTTT. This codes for CSARSLGGGGLTGELFF.